These 20 T cell receptor beta chains share one sample of origin, sequenced in a study of cytomegalovirus exposure and HLA in healthy donors. PCR was performed using 60 Vbeta and 13 Jbeta primers. Generated by immunoSEQ multiplex PCR, the TCRdb table keeps only in-frame clones and is missing some. The sample lists 100,000 or so clones; around four fifths were seen once. The material sequenced was PBMCs. These receptors all stem from a man aged 30 to 45 in good health and CMV-seronegative.

The genes are TRBV15 and TRBJ2-7; D remains unclear. Trimming took off 6 bases at V and 3 bases at J, with 12 bases between the two ends. Germline V gives CDR1 LNHNV, CDR2 YYDKDF (reference sequence). The CDR3 runs to 13 residues. CDR3 residues: CATSDLSNYEQYF. For the CDR3, the DNA is TGTGCCACCAGTGATCTAAGTAACTACGAGCAGTACTTC.

Notes on this clone: A junction boundary mismatches the germline segment, possibly from a read error. This sequence joins TRBV6-5 and TRBJ1-5, with D possibly being TRBD1 (5 bases). In germline, CDR1 is MNHEY, CDR2 SVGAGI. This CDR3 has 14 residues. The CDR3 is CASSYSRGSQPQNF. As DNA, the CDR3 is TGTGCCAGCAGTTACTCAAGGGGAAGTCAGCCCCAGAATTTT.

The J gene is TRBJ2-7, the V gene TRBV5-6; the D is unclear. CDR1 is SGHDT, CDR2 YYEEEE, per germline. This CDR3 region has 14 residues. V lost 9 bases to trimming and J lost 4 bases, with 20 bases between them. CDR3 loop: CATRPARLVYEQYF. The CDR3 DNA is TGTGCCACCCGCCCCGCGCGATTAGTGTACGAGCAGTACTTC.

The chain links TRBV11-3 to TRBJ2-2; no firm D call. Germline V gives CDR1 SGHNT, CDR2 YENEEA. V lost 4 bases and J 5 bases, leaving 8 bases between the germline ends. The CDR3 covers 13 residues. The CDR3 spells CASSSDPTGELFF. Here the CDR3 DNA reads TGTGCCAGCAGCTCAGATCCTACCGGGGAGCTGTTTTTT.

The rearrangement uses TRBV11-3 and TRBJ2-3, with TRBD2 matching over 7 bases. The CDR3 sequence is 14 residues long. Germline assignment: CDR1 SGHNT and CDR2 YENEEA. Trimming removed 2 bases from V and 2 bases from J; junction bases left unmatched: 1. DNA of the CDR3: TGTGCCAGCAGCTTAAGCGGGGTCACAGATACGCAGTATTTT. Translation gives CASSLSGVTDTQYF.

This chain connects TRBV27 to TRBJ2-3, with no clear D. The CDR3 runs 13 residues. The germline V and J ends were trimmed by 3 bases and 0 bases, with 4 bases remaining between them. Germline loops: CDR1 MNHEY, CDR2 SMNVEV (reference sequence). This chain's CDR3 is CASSFASTDTQYF. In DNA, the CDR3 is TGTGCCAGCAGTTTCGCGAGCACAGATACGCAGTATTTT.

The rearrangement links TRBV25-1 to TRBJ1-2; TRBD1 aligns across 7 bases. Trimming cost V 3 bases and J 7 bases; bases outside gene matches: 5. The CDR3 is 13 residues long. Germline values: CDR1 MGHDK, CDR2 SYGVNS. The CDR3 protein is CASSEDRFGGYTF. Here the CDR3 DNA reads TGTGCCAGCAGTGAGGACAGGTTCGGTGGCTACACCTTC.

The chain uses TRBV5-6 and TRBJ2-5; possibly TRBD1 for D (5 bases). Germline values: CDR1 SGHDT, CDR2 YYEEEE. Deletions cut 0 bases from V and 2 bases from J, with 14 bases between. The CDR3 has 16 amino acids. The CDR3 loop reads CASSLGGSNGQETQYF. CDR3 nucleotide sequence: TGTGCCAGCAGCTTGGGGGGCTCGAACGGGCAAGAGACCCAGTACTTC.

A word on this clone: Mismatch with germline at one junction end may stem from a read error. The chain uses TRBV5-6 and TRBJ2-7, with D perhaps matching TRBD1 (5 bases). Germline V lookup: CDR1 SGHDT, CDR2 YYEEEE. The CDR3 has 13 residues. DNA for the CDR3: TGTGTCAGCACCCATGACAGAGGTGGGGAGCAGTACTTC. Protein sequence: CVSTHDRGGEQYF. The full variable domain, with the rest looked up from reference TRBV5-6 and TRBJ2-7, is DAGVTQSPTHLIKTRGQQVTLRCSPKSGHDTVSWYQQALGQGPQFIFQYYEEEERQRGNFPDRFSGHQFPNYSSELNVNALLLGDSALYLCVSTHDRGGEQYFGPGTRLTVT.

This clone has a single count. CDR3 sequence: CAWISREMNTGELFF. The CDR3 DNA sequence: TGTGCCTGGATATCGAGGGAGATGAACACCGGGGAGCTGTTTTTT. The chain is built from TRBV30 and TRBJ2-2, with D possibly matching TRBD2 (5 bases). This CDR3 spans 15 amino acids. Germline CDR1 is GTSNPN and CDR2 is SVGIG (reference sequence). V lost 4 bases, J lost 1 base, and 13 bases lay in between.

The chain joins TRBV10-3 to TRBJ2-3; TRBD1 is a possible D gene (5 bases). Deletions cut 6 bases from V and 0 bases from J, with 10 bases between. Germline V gene lookup returns CDR1 ENHRY and CDR2 SYGVKD. This CDR3 is built from 14 residues. DNA of the CDR3: TGTGCCATCAGACAGGCGAAAAGCACAGATACGCAGTATTTT. It specifies CAIRQAKSTDTQYF.

This clone was recorded once. This sequence joins TRBV7-2 and TRBJ1-2; 8 bases match TRBD1. Germline values: CDR1 SGHTA, CDR2 FQGNSA. J lost 8 bases, V lost 2 bases, and 10 bases had no gene match. CDR3 size: 15 residues. The CDR3 loop reads CASSLRAGGLYGYTF. CDR3 nucleotide sequence: TGTGCCAGCAGCTTAAGGGCAGGGGGCTTGTACGGCTACACCTTC.

This rearrangement joins TRBV4-3 to TRBJ2-2; 10 nucleotides agree with TRBD1. Germline CDR1 and CDR2: LGHNA and YSLEER. The CDR3 loop spans 17 amino acids. With V trimmed by 1 base and J by 2 bases, 4 bases remained unmatched. The CDR3 region is CASSQATGGINTGELFF. CDR3 coding DNA: TGCGCCAGCAGCCAAGCGACAGGGGGCATTAACACCGGGGAGCTGTTTTTT.

The chain recombines TRBV11-2 with TRBJ2-2, with D unclear. Germline loops: CDR1 SGHAT, CDR2 FQNNGV. The CDR3 extends over 18 amino acids. Between the trimmed V and J ends, which lost 5 bases and 1 base, there was a span of 20 bases. CDR3 sequence reads: CASSPRLPFMGNTGELFF. DNA for the CDR3: TGTGCCAGCAGCCCCAGGTTACCCTTCATGGGGAACACCGGGGAGCTGTTTTTT.

This clone was found a few times. J is TRBJ1-1 and V is TRBV6-1; D ambiguous. This CDR3 comprises 15 residues. V lost 8 bases and J lost 9, with 25 bases in between. CDR1 and CDR2 (germline): MNHNS, SASEGT. CDR3: CASSPGLLQARKAFF. The DNA of the CDR3 is TGTGCCAGCTCTCCTGGGCTCCTTCAGGCAAGAAAAGCTTTCTTT.

J is TRBJ2-4 and V is TRBV6-6; weak D call: TRBD1 (5 bases). V lost 5 bases and J lost 10, with 15 bases in between. Germline CDR1 MNHNY, CDR2 SVGAGI (reference sequence). The CDR3 is 13 amino acids. The DNA for the CDR3 is TGTGCCAGCAGTCTGGAATATAGGGGTATTCAGTACTTC. It yields the protein CASSLEYRGIQYF.

This chain joins TRBV10-3 and TRBJ1-2; weak D call: TRBD1 (5 bases). The CDR3 is 14 amino acids. Germline V gives CDR1 ENHRY, CDR2 SYGVKD. Trimming shortened V by 10 bases and J by 4 bases, and 19 bases separated the two germline ends. CDR3 nucleotide sequence: TGTGCCACCATATGGTCCGGACAACCCTATGGCTACACCTTC. It yields the protein CATIWSGQPYGYTF.

The chain employs TRBV14 and TRBJ1-6, with TRBD1 identical over 7 bases. The CDR3 loop spans 16 amino acids. J lost 10 bases, V lost 2 bases, and 11 bases had no gene match. CDR1 is SGHDN and CDR2 is FVKESK in the germline V gene. The DNA of the CDR3 is TGTGCCAGCAGCCAACTAGGAATGACAGGGAGGTCACCCCTCCACTTT. Translation: CASSQLGMTGRSPLHF. Combining the CDR3 with reference TRBV14 and TRBJ1-6 gives the whole variable domain EAGVTQFPSHSVIEKGQTVTLRCDPISGHDNLYWYRRVMGKEIKFLLHFVKESKQDESGMPNNRFLAERTGGTYSTLKVQPAELEDSGVYFCASSQLGMTGRSPLHFGNGTRLTVT.

V gene TRBV4-3 combines with J gene TRBJ2-7; D gene ambiguous. The CDR3 runs 15 residues. Trimming removed 1 base at V and 3 bases at J, with 13 bases between. Germline V gives CDR1 LGHNA, CDR2 YSLEER. The CDR3 loop is CASSQGYDTYYEQYF. The CDR3 DNA is TGCGCCAGCAGCCAAGGCTACGACACTTACTACGAGCAGTACTTC.

This rearrangement joins TRBV7-8 to TRBJ1-2, with a weak D call TRBD1 (5 bases). Germline CDR1 and CDR2: SGHVS and FQNEAQ. This CDR3 comprises 18 residues. The V gene lost 0 bases and the J gene lost 4 bases, with 21 bases spanning the gap. The CDR3 nucleotides read TGTGCCAGCAGCTTAGCGGGGTTATTTGGGGGGGTTGGCTATGGCTACACCTTC. Its protein product is CASSLAGLFGGVGYGYTF.